The 17 T cell receptor beta chains below come from one sample, sequenced in a study of blood T cell repertoires in COVID-19. Profiling relied on immunoSEQ multiplex PCR, and the TCRdb table lists in-frame clones only, not all of them. Of around 180,000 clones listed, approximately 87% were seen once; the top ten hold roughly 20%. The sample taken for sequencing was peripheral blood. The receptor source for this set is an older man with active or convalescent COVID-19.

This rearrangement joins TRBV3-1 (or the pseudogene TRBV3-2) to TRBJ2-1, with D possibly TRBD1 on 5 matching bases. V shed 4 bases and J shed 8 bases, with 9 bases lying between them. The CDR3 extends over 12 amino acids. Germline V CDR1 and CDR2: LGHDT, YNNKEL (reference sequence). The CDR3 region has the DNA TGTGCCAGCAGCCGCACAGGCGATGAGCAGTTCTTC. As protein: CASSRTGDEQFF.

This sequence joins TRBV6-5 and TRBJ1-3; the D is unclear. The germline V gene encodes CDR1 MNHEY and CDR2 SVGAGI. Trimming removed 6 bases from V and 4 bases from J, with 10 bases in between. The length of the CDR3 is 13 residues. The CDR3 coding sequence is TGTGCCAGCAGCCGCAGCGAAGGAAACACCATATATTTT. Translating gives CASSRSEGNTIYF.

V is TRBV4-1 and J is TRBJ2-5, with TRBD1 identical over 8 bases. Germline values: CDR1 MGHRA, CDR2 YSYEKL. V was clipped by 1 base and J by 2 bases; unmatched bases: 6. This CDR3 has 16 residues. CDR3 loop: CASSQGADRVQETQYF. The CDR3 region has the DNA TGCGCCAGCAGCCAAGGCGCGGACAGGGTTCAAGAGACCCAGTACTTC.

V and J are TRBV7-9 and TRBJ2-1, with a weak D call TRBD2 (6 bases). Germline V gene data show CDR1 as SEHNR and CDR2 as FQNEAQ (reference sequence). V lost 5 bases and J 8 bases, leaving 22 bases between the germline ends. The CDR3 loop spans 16 amino acids. The CDR3: CASSQPLRTIFDEQFF. In DNA form, the CDR3 reads TGTGCCAGCAGCCAACCCCTGAGGACTATATTTGATGAGCAGTTCTTC.

The CDR3 sequence: CASSPSGRVGTEAFF. CDR3 coding DNA: TGTGCCAGCTCACCATCCGGCAGGGTGGGAACTGAAGCTTTCTTT. This chain connects TRBV18 to TRBJ1-1; D is perhaps TRBD1 (5 bases). Trimming stripped 2 bases from V and 5 bases from J, with 15 bases between. Germline V gives CDR1 KGHSH, CDR2 LQKENI. The CDR3 sequence is 15 residues long.

This clone was picked up one time. The chain couples TRBV7-8 to TRBJ1-6; 9 nucleotides line up with TRBD1. CDR1 SGHVS and CDR2 FQNEAQ come from the germline V gene. The CDR3 is 18 amino acids. J was trimmed by 10 bases and V by 4 bases; bases with no gene match: 17. CDR3 loop: CASSSQPFSGTGSSPLHF. In nucleotides, the CDR3 is TGTGCCAGCAGCTCTCAGCCCTTTTCCGGGACAGGGAGCTCACCCCTCCACTTT. Full variable domain (rest looked up from reference TRBV7-8 and TRBJ1-6): GAGVSQSPRYKVAKRGQDVALRCDPISGHVSLFWYQQALGQGPEFLTYFQNEAQLDKSGLPSDRFFAERPEGSVSTLKIQRTQQEDSAVYLCASSSQPFSGTGSSPLHFGNGTRLTVT.

The genes are TRBV6-2 or TRBV6-3 and TRBJ2-1, with TRBD2 matching 7 bases. CDR3 size: 16 residues. V trimming: 0 bases; J trimming: 3 bases; junction bases outside the gene matches: 5. CDR1 is MNHEY and CDR2 is SVGEGT in the germline V gene. CDR3 sequence reads: CASSYSRGGSYNEQFF. The CDR3 DNA sequence: TGTGCCAGCAGTTACTCTCGCGGCGGGAGCTACAATGAGCAGTTCTTC.

This chain links TRBV30 with TRBJ2-7; 7 nucleotides line up with TRBD1. The CDR3 has 12 residues. Germline V gene data show CDR1 as GTSNPN and CDR2 as SVGIG (reference sequence). The V gene end was trimmed by 4 bases and the J gene end by 4 bases; junction bases not matched to a gene: 4. The CDR3 protein is CAWTDRVYEQYF. The CDR3 DNA reads as TGTGCCTGGACCGACAGGGTATACGAGCAGTACTTC. Based on the CDR3 plus reference TRBV30 and TRBJ2-7, the full variable domain is SQTIHQWPATLVQPVGSPLSLECTVEGTSNPNLYWYRQAAGRGLQLLFYSVGIGQISSEVPQNLSASRPQDRQFILSSKKLLLSDSGFYLCAWTDRVYEQYFGPGTRLTVT.

The rearrangement joins TRBV3-1 (or the pseudogene TRBV3-2) to TRBJ1-2; the D is unclear. The germline CDR1 and CDR2 sequences are LGHDT and YNNKEL (reference sequence). The length of the CDR3 is 15 residues. V was clipped by 4 bases and J by 0 bases, with 12 bases between them. The CDR3 coding sequence is TGTGCCAGCAGCCTCAACGGGTTAACTAACTATGGCTACACCTTC. Its translation: CASSLNGLTNYGYTF.

V and J are TRBV7-6 and TRBJ1-3; tentatively, D is TRBD1 (5 bases). The germline V gene encodes CDR1 SGHVS and CDR2 FNYEAQ. Between the trimmed V and J ends, which lost 1 base and 0 bases, there was a span of 16 bases. This CDR3 is 18 amino acids long. The CDR3 region is CASSLGGTGRSSGNTIYF. The CDR3 coding sequence is TGTGCCAGCAGCTTAGGAGGGACCGGGAGAAGCTCTGGAAACACCATATATTTT.

V and J are TRBV6-2 or TRBV6-3 and TRBJ2-2; D perhaps matches TRBD2 (5 bases). The V gene lost 6 bases and the J gene lost 2 bases, with 19 bases spanning the gap. The germline CDR1 and CDR2 sequences are MNHEY and SVGEGT. There are 17 residues in the CDR3. The CDR3 protein is CASSPRRVSVNTGELFF. In nucleotides, the CDR3 is TGTGCCAGCAGCCCACGCCGGGTTAGCGTAAACACCGGGGAGCTGTTTTTT.

This clone occurred once. The V call is TRBV9, the J call TRBJ2-1; 10 bases line up with TRBD2. With 0 bases clipped from V and 9 bases from J, the junction kept 6 bases outside the gene matches. The CDR3 is 15 amino acids. CDR1 is SGDLS and CDR2 is YYNGEE in the germline V gene. This chain's CDR3 is CASSVESGRAVEQFF. In nucleotides, the CDR3 is TGTGCCAGCAGCGTAGAAAGCGGGAGGGCCGTTGAGCAGTTCTTC.

The chain combines TRBV7-2 with TRBJ1-3, with D tentatively TRBD1 (6 bases). The V end was cut by 3 bases, the J end by 3 bases, with 15 bases between. The CDR3 totals 16 residues. Per the germline V gene, CDR1 is SGHTA and CDR2 is FQGNSA. The CDR3 reads CASSFFQGGYGNTIYF. The CDR3 DNA follows: TGTGCCAGCAGCTTCTTTCAAGGGGGTTATGGAAACACCATATATTTT.

V and J are TRBV7-3 and TRBJ2-1, with 13 bases identical to TRBD2. Germline trimming cut 5 bases from V and 9 bases from J; bases unmatched to any gene: 10. Looked up from germline, CDR1 is SGHTA and CDR2 is FQGTGA. The CDR3 is 16 amino acids. CDR3 in amino acids: CASSTTGTSGTSEQFF. The CDR3 nucleotides are TGTGCCAGCAGCACAACCGGGACTAGCGGGACCAGTGAGCAGTTCTTC.

This clone has more than one count but fewer than ten. V and J are TRBV3-1 (or the pseudogene TRBV3-2) and TRBJ1-6; 7 positions agree with TRBD1. With 3 bases clipped from V and 6 bases from J, the junction kept 2 bases outside the gene matches. This CDR3 spans 14 amino acids. Germline-derived CDR1 and CDR2 are LGHDT and YNNKEL (reference sequence). DNA of the CDR3: TGTGCCAGCAGCCACCAGGGGGTTAATTCACCCCTCCACTTT. Protein sequence: CASSHQGVNSPLHF.

The rearrangement links TRBV2 to TRBJ2-7, with D perhaps matching TRBD2 (6 bases). The CDR3 length is 14 residues. Germline-derived CDR1 and CDR2 are SNHLY and FYNNEI. Trimming stripped 6 bases from V and 0 bases from J, with 12 bases between. The chain's CDR3 is CASRWGVDSYEQYF. The DNA of the CDR3 is TGTGCCAGCAGGTGGGGGGTGGACTCCTACGAGCAGTACTTC.

This chain connects TRBV18 to TRBJ1-3; TRBD1 is a possible D gene (5 bases). Trimming stripped 3 bases from V and 3 bases from J, with 15 bases between. Per germline, CDR1 KGHSH and CDR2 LQKENI. CDR3 length: 16 residues. Here the CDR3 DNA reads TGTGCCAGCTCACCCTTCGACCGGGGGAGTGGAAACACCATATATTTT. As protein: CASSPFDRGSGNTIYF.